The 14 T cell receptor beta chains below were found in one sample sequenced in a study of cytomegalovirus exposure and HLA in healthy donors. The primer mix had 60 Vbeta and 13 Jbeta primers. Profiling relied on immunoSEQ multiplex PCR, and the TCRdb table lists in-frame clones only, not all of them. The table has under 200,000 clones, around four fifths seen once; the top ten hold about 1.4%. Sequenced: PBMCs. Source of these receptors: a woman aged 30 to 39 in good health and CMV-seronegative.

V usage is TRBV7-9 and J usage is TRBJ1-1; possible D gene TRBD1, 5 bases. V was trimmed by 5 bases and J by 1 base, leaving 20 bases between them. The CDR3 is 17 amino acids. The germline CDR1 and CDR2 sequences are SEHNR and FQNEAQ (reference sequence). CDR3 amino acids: CASSPQVGKTANTEAFF. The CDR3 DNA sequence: TGTGCCAGCAGCCCACAGGTGGGGAAGACGGCGAACACTGAAGCTTTCTTT.

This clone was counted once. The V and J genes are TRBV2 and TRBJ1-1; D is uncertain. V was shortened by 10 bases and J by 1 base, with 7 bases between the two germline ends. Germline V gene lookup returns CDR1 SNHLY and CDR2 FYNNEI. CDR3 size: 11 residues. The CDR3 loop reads CATSGNTEAFF. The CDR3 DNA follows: TGTGCCACATCAGGGAACACTGAAGCTTTCTTT. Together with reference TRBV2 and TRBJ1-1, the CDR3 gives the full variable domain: EPEVTQTPSHQVTQMGQEVILRCVPISNHLYFYWYRQILGQKVEFLVSFYNNEISEKSEIFDDQFSVERPDGSNFTLKIRSTKLEDSAMYFCATSGNTEAFFGQGTRLTVV.

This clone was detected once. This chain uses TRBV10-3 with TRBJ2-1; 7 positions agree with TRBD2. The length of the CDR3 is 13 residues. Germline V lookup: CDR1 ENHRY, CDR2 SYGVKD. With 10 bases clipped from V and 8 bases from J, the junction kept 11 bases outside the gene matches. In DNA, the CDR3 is TGTGCCACCTTCAGCGGGGCCCTCGATGAGCAGTTCTTC. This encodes CATFSGALDEQFF.

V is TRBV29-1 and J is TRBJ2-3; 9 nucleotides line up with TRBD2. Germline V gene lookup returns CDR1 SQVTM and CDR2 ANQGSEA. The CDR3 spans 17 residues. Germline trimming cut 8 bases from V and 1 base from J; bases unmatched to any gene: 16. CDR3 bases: TGCAGCAGTTCGGGGCGGGGGGGCGGGCAGGGCACAGATACGCAGTATTTT. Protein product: CSSSGRGGGQGTDTQYF.

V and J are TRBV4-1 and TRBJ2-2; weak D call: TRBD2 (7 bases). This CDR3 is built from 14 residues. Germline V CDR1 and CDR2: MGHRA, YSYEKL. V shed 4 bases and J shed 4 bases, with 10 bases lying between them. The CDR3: CASSRGGGTGELFF. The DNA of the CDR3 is TGCGCCAGCAGCCGCGGGGGCGGCACCGGGGAGCTGTTTTTT.

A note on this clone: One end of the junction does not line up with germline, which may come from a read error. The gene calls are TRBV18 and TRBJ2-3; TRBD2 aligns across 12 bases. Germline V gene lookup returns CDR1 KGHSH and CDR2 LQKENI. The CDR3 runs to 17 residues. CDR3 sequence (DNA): TGTGCCAGCTCACCACTAAAGACTAGCGGGGGATATGATACGCGGTATTTT. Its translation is CASSPLKTSGGYDTRYF.

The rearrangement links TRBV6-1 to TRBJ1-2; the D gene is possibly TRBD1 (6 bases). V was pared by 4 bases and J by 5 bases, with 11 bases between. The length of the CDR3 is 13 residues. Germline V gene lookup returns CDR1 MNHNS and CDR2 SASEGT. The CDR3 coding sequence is TGTGCCAGCAGTGCCCAAGGGGGATATGGCTACACCTTC. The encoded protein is CASSAQGGYGYTF.

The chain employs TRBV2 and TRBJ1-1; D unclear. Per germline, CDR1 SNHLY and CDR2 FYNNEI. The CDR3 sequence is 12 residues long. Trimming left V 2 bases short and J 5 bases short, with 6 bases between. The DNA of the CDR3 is TGTGCCAGCAGTGAAATCGGTACTGAAGCTTTCTTT. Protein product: CASSEIGTEAFF.

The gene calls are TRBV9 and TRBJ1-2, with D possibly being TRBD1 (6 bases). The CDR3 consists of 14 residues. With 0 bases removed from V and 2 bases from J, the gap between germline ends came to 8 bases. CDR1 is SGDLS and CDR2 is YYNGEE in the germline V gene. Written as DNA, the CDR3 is TGTGCCAGCAGCGTAGCTGGACAGAACTATGGCTACACCTTC. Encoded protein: CASSVAGQNYGYTF.

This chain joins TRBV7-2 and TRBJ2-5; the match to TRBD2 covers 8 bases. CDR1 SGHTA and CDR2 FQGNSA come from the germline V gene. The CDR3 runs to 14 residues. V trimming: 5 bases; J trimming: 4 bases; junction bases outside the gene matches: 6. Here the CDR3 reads CASSPRTSIETQYF. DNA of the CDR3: TGTGCCAGCAGCCCACGGACTAGCATAGAGACCCAGTACTTC.

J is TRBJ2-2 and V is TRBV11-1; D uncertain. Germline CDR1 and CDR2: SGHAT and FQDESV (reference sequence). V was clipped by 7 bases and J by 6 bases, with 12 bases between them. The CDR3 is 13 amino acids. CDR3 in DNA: TGTGCCAGCAAGATCCTAGGCCCCGGGGAGCTGTTTTTT. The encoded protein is CASKILGPGELFF.

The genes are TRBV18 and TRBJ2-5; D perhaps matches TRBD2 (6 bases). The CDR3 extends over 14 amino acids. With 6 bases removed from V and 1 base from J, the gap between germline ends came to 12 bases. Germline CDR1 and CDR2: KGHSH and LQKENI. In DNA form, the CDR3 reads TGTGCCAGCTCCTATAGCGGCGTCCAAGAGACCCAGTACTTC. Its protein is CASSYSGVQETQYF. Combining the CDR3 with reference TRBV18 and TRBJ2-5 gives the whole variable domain NAGVMQNPRHLVRRRGQEARLRCSPMKGHSHVYWYRQLPEEGLKFMVYLQKENIIDESGMPKERFSAEFPKEGPSILRIQQVVRGDSAAYFCASSYSGVQETQYFGPGTRLLVL.

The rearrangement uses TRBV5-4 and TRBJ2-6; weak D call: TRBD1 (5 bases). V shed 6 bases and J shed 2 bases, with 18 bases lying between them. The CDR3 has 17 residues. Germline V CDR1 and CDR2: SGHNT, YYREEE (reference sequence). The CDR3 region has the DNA TGTGCCAGCACCAACTTGCTACGCAGGGCTGGGGCCAACGTCCTGACTTTC. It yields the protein CASTNLLRRAGANVLTF.

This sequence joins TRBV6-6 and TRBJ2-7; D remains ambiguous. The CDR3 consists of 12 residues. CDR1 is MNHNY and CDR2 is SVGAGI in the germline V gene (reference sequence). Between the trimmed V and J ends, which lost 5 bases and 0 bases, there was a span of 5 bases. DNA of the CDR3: TGTGCCAGCAGTCTACTCTCCTACGAGCAGTACTTC. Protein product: CASSLLSYEQYF.